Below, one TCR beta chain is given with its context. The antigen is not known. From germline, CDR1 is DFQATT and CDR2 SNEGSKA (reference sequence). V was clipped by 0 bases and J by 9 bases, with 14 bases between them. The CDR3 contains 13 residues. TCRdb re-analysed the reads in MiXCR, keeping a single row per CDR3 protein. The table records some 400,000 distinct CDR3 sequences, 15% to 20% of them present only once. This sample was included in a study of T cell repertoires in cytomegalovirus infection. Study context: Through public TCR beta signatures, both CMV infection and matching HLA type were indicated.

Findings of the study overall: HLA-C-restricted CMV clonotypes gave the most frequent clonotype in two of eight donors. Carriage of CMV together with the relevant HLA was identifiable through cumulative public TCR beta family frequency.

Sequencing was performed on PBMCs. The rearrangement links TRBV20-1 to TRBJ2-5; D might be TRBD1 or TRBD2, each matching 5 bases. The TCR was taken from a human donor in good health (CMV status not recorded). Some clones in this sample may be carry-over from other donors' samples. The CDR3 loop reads CSARDGAEKAQYF. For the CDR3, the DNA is TGCAGTGCTAGAGACGGGGCAGAAAAGGCCCAGTACTTC.